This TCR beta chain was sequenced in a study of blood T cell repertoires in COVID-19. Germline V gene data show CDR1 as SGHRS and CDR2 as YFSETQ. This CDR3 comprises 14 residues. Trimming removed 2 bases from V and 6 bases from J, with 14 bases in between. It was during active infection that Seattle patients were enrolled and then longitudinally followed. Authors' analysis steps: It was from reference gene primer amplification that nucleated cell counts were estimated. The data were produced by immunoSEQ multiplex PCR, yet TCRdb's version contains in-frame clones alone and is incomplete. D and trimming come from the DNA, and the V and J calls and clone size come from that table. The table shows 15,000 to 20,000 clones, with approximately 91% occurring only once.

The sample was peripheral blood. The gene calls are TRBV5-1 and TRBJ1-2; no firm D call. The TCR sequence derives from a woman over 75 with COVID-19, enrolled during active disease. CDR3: CASSLNEQSNGYTF. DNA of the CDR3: TGCGCCAGCAGCTTAAACGAACAGTCCAATGGCTACACCTTC.